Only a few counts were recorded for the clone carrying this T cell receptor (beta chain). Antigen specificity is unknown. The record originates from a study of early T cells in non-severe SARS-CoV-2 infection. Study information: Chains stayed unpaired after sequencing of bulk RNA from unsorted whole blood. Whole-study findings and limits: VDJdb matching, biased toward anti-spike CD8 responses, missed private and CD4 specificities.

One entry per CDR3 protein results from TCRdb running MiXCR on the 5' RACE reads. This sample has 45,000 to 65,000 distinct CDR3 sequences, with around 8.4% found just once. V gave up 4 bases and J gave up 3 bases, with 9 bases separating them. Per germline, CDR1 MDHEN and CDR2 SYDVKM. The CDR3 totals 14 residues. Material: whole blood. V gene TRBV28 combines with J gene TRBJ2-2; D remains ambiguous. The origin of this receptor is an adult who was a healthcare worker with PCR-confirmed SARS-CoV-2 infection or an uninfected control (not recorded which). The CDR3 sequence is CASSSPLHTGELFF. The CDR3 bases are TGTGCCAGCAGTTCCCCTTTACACACCGGGGAGCTGTTTTTT.